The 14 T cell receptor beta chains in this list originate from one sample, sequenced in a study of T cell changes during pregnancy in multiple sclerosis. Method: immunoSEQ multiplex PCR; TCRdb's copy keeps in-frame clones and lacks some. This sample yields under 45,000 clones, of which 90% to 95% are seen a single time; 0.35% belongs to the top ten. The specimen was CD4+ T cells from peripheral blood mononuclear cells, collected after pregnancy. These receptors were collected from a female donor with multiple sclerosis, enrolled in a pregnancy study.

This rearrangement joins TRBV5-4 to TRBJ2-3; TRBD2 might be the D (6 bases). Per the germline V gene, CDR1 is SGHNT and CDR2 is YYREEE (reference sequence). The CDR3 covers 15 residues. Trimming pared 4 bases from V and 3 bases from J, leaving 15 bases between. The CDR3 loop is CASSGAGLKTDTQYF. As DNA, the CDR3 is TGTGCCAGCAGCGGGGCGGGATTGAAGACAGATACGCAGTATTTT.

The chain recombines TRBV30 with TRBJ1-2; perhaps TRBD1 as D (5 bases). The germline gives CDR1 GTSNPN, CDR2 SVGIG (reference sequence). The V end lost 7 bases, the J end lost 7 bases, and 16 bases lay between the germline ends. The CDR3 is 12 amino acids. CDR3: CAYTWRGGGYTF. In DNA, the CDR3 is TGTGCCTACACGTGGAGGGGTGGTGGCTACACCTTC.

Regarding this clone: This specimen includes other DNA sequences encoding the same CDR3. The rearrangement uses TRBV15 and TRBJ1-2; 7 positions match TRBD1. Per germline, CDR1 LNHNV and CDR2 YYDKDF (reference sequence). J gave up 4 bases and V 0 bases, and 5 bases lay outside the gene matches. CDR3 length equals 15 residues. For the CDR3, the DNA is TGTGCCACCAGCAGAGAAGGGACAGAGACCTATGGCTACACCTTC. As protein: CATSREGTETYGYTF.

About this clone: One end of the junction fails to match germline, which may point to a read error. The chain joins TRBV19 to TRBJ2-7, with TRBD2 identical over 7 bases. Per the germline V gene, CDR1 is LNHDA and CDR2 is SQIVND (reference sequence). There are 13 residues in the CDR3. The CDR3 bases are TGTGCCAGTAGTATTAGGAGCGGGGATCGTTATAACTTC. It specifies CASSIRSGDRYNF.

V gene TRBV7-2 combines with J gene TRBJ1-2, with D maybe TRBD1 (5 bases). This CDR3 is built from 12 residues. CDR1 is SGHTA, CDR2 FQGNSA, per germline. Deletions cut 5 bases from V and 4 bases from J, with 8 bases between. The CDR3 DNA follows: TGTGCCAGCAGCCCCGACAGCTATGGCTACACCTTC. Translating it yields CASSPDSYGYTF.

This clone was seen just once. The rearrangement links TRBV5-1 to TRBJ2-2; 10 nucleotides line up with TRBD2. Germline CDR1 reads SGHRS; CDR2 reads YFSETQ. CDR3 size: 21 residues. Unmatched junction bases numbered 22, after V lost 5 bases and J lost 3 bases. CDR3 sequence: CASRPPPNLGSGGRHTGELFF. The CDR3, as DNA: TGCGCCAGCAGGCCCCCCCCCAATCTGGGTAGCGGGGGGCGTCACACCGGGGAGCTGTTTTTT.

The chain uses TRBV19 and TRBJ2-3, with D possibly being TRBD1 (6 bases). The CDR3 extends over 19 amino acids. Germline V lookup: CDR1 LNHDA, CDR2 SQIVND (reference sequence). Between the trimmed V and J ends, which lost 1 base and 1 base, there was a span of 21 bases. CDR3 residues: CASSIVSSGWTAGTDTQYF. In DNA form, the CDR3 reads TGTGCCAGTAGTATAGTGTCTTCCGGGTGGACAGCTGGCACAGATACGCAGTATTTT.

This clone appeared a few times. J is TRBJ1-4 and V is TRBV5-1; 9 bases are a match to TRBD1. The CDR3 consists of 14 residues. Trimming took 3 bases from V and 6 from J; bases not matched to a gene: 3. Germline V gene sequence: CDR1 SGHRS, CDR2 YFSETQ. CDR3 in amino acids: CASSSGQGHEKLFF. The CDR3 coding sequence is TGCGCCAGCAGCTCGGGACAGGGACATGAAAAACTGTTTTTT.

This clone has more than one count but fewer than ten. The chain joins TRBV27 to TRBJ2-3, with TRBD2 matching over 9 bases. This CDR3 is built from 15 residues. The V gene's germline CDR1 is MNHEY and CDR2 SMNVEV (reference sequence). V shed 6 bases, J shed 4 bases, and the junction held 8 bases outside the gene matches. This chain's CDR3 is CASRAAGGPADTQYF. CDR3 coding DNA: TGTGCCAGCAGGGCTGCGGGGGGGCCTGCAGATACGCAGTATTTT.

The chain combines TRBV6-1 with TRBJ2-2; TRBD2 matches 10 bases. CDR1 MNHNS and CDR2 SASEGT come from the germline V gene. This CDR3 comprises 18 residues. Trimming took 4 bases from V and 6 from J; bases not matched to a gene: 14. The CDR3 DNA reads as TGTGCCAGCAGTGGAGTTCCCGGGACTAGCGAAATCTCCGGGGAGCTGTTTTTT. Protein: CASSGVPGTSEISGELFF.

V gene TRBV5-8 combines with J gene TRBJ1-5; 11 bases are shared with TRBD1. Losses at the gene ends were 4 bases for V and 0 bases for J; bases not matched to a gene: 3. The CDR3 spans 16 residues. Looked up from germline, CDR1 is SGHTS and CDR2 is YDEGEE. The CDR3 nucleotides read TGTGCCAGCAGCCGGGACAGGGGGTATAGCAATCAGCCCCAGCATTTT. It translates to CASSRDRGYSNQPQHF.

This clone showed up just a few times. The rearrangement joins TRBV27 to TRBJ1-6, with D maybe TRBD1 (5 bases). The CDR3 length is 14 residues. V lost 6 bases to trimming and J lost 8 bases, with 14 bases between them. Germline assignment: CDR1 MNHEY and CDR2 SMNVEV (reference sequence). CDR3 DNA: TGTGCCAGCAGATCCGTAGGGGTCTATTCACCCCTCCACTTT. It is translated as CASRSVGVYSPLHF.

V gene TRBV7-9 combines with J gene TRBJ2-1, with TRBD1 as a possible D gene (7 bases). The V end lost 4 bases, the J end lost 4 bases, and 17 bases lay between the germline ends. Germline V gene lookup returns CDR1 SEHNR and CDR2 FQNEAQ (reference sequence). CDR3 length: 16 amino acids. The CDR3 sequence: CASSSRGTDFYNEQFF. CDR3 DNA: TGTGCCAGCAGCTCCCGCGGGACAGATTTTTACAATGAGCAGTTCTTC.

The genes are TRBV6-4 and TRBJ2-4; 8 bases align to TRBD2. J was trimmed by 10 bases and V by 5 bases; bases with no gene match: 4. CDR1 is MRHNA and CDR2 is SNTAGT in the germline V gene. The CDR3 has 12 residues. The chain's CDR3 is CASSLREGIQYF. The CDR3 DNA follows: TGTGCCAGCAGTCTCCGGGAGGGGATTCAGTACTTC.